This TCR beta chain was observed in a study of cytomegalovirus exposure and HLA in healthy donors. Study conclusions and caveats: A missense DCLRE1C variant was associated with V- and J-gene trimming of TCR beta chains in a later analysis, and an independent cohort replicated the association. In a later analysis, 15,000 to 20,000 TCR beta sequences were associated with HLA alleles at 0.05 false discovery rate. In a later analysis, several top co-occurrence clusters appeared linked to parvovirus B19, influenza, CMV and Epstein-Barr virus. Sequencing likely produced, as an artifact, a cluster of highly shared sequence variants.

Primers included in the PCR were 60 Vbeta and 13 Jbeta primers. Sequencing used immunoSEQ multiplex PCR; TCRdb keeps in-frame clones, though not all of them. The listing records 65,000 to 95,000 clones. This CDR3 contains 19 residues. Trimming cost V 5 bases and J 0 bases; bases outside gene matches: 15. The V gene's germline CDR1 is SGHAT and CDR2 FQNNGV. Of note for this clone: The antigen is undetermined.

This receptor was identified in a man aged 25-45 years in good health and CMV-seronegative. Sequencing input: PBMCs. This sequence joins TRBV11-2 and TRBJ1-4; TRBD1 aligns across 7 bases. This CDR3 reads CASSPDRWLSFATNEKLFF. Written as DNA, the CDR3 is TGTGCCAGCAGCCCGGACAGGTGGCTCTCTTTTGCAACTAATGAAAAACTGTTTTTT.